This T cell receptor (beta chain) was found in a study of cytomegalovirus exposure and HLA in healthy donors. Study-wide results and caveats: The study had only CMV serostatus as immune exposure information.

The CDR3 consists of 16 residues. Germline lookup yields CDR1 SGHTA and CDR2 FQGNSA. The junction had 8 bases not matched to a gene; V was cut back by 2 bases and J by 5 bases. On this clone: The target antigen is unknown.

13 Jbeta primers and 60 Vbeta primers were used for the PCR. The data were produced by immunoSEQ multiplex PCR, yet TCRdb's version contains in-frame clones alone and is incomplete. The profile shows about 120,000 clones, over 70% of them singletons. The chain carries TRBV7-2 and TRBJ2-2; 7 nucleotides match TRBD2. The sequenced material came from PBMCs. This clonotype was sampled from a female donor in good health and CMV-seronegative. CDR3 loop: CASSLSFLAVTGELFF. DNA for the CDR3: TGTGCCAGCAGCTTATCTTTTCTAGCGGTAACCGGGGAGCTGTTTTTT.